These 22 T cell receptor beta chains came from one sample sequenced in a study of cytomegalovirus exposure and HLA in healthy donors (dated by TCRdb to 2015 to 2018). The library relied on the immunoSEQ multiplex PCR assay. The multiplex PCR relied on a mix of 60 forward primers for TCR Vbeta segments and 13 reverse primers for TCR Jbeta segments. TCRdb limited this immuneACCESS table to in-frame rearrangements with V and J called. A share of clones is missing; checked studies link under half to unresolved V genes, and the rest is unexplained. This sample holds about 120,000 clones; roughly 80% were observed only once. The top ten constitute more than 1% of the sample. The material sequenced was PBMCs. These receptors were obtained from a female donor in good health and CMV-seronegative.

The chain joins TRBV6-1 to TRBJ1-3; TRBD1 matches 7 bases. This CDR3 region has 14 residues. Losses at the gene ends were 4 bases for V and 2 bases for J; bases not matched to a gene: 2. The germline gives CDR1 MNHNS, CDR2 SASEGT. This chain's CDR3 is CASSGDSPGNTIYF. CDR3 bases: TGTGCCAGCAGTGGGGACAGCCCTGGAAACACCATATATTTT.

This sequence joins TRBV13 and TRBJ1-2, with unresolved D. Trimming removed 2 bases at V and 0 bases at J, with 7 bases between. The germline CDR1 and CDR2 sequences are PRHDT and FYEKMQ (reference sequence). There are 14 residues in the CDR3. CDR3 sequence reads: CASSLRRANYGYTF. In nucleotides, the CDR3 is TGTGCCAGCAGCTTACGACGGGCTAACTATGGCTACACCTTC.

The genes are TRBV4-1 and TRBJ1-1, with D unclear. Germline V lookup: CDR1 MGHRA, CDR2 YSYEKL. Trimming removed 5 bases from V and 4 bases from J, with 17 bases in between. The CDR3 is made up of 15 amino acids. For the CDR3, the DNA is TGCGCCAGCAGCTGGGAGAGGATGAAGAGCACTGAAGCTTTCTTT. Residues: CASSWERMKSTEAFF.

This chain uses TRBV2 with TRBJ2-5; 7 bases map to TRBD1. The DNA end favors TRBJ2-7, so the J call may be wrong. The CDR3 consists of 14 residues. The germline CDR1 and CDR2 sequences are SNHLY and FYNNEI. The CDR3 region is CASSGQARGYEQYF. For the CDR3, the DNA is TGTGCCAGCAGTGGACAGGCCAGGGGGTACGAGCAGTACTTC.

This clone was seen once. The chain combines TRBV18 with TRBJ1-5; TRBD1 matches at 7 bases. Germline V gene sequence: CDR1 KGHSH, CDR2 LQKENI. The ends lost 1 base at V and 6 bases at J; junction bases unmatched: 9. CDR3 length: 16 amino acids. The CDR3 reads CASSPRRQGLAQPQHF. The CDR3 DNA reads TGTGCCAGCTCACCACGAAGACAGGGTTTAGCTCAGCCCCAGCATTTT.

J is TRBJ2-4 and V is TRBV5-1, with D maybe TRBD2 (5 bases). Trimming removed 0 bases at V and 4 bases at J, with 11 bases between. This CDR3 contains 15 residues. CDR1 SGHRS and CDR2 YFSETQ come from the germline V gene. CDR3 residues: CASSLGAGGKNIQYF. The CDR3 DNA reads as TGCGCCAGCAGCTTGGGGGCCGGCGGGAAAAACATTCAGTACTTC.

This clone appeared once. The chain recombines TRBV11-3 with TRBJ1-2, with D maybe TRBD1 (5 bases). The germline V gene has CDR1 SGHNT and CDR2 YENEEA. V was pared by 4 bases and J by 5 bases, with 14 bases between. This CDR3 is built from 14 residues. The CDR3 bases are TGTGCCAGCAGCTCAGGGATTCGTCGGTATGGCTACACCTTC. Residues: CASSSGIRRYGYTF.

This rearrangement joins TRBV6-1 to TRBJ1-1; D is undetermined. V dropped 4 bases and J dropped 1 base, with 13 bases sitting between them. The CDR3 covers 15 residues. Germline CDR1 and CDR2: MNHNS and SASEGT. CDR3 sequence (DNA): TGTGCCAGCAGTGTTGAGTTGGGAGGGAACACTGAAGCTTTCTTT. Amino acid sequence: CASSVELGGNTEAFF.

For this clone: The same CDR3 also results from other DNA sequences found in this sample. The rearrangement joins TRBV20-1 to TRBJ1-2; possibly TRBD1 for D (6 bases). V lost 3 bases and J 8 bases, leaving 10 bases between the germline ends. Looked up from germline, CDR1 is DFQATT and CDR2 is SNEGSKA (reference sequence). This CDR3 has 11 amino acids. CDR3 sequence reads: CSASPRGGYTF. The DNA for the CDR3 is TGCAGTGCTAGTCCCAGGGGCGGCTACACCTTC.

CDR3: CASSGRDRTRNIQYF. The DNA of the CDR3 is TGTGCCAGCAGTGGGCGGGACAGAACGCGGAACATTCAGTACTTC. The V and J genes are TRBV6-1 and TRBJ2-4, with a tentative D call TRBD1 (7 bases). CDR3 size: 15 residues. V lost 4 bases and J 7 bases, leaving 17 bases between the germline ends. The germline V gene has CDR1 MNHNS and CDR2 SASEGT.

The rearrangement uses TRBV7-8 and TRBJ2-1; 9 nucleotides line up with TRBD2. The junction had 18 bases not matched to a gene; V was cut back by 7 bases and J by 8 bases. The CDR3 is 17 amino acids. Germline assignment: CDR1 SGHVS and CDR2 FQNEAQ. The CDR3: CASTSMDGGGAIYEQFF. The CDR3 DNA is TGTGCCAGCACCTCTATGGATGGCGGGGGGGCCATTTATGAGCAGTTCTTC.

This clone was observed once. The chain carries TRBV12-5 and TRBJ1-5; possibly TRBD1 for D (6 bases). Germline assignment: CDR1 LGHNT and CDR2 FRNRAP. The germline V and J ends were trimmed by 0 bases and 9 bases, with 18 bases remaining between them. The CDR3 contains 16 residues. The CDR3 loop is CASGLVRGGSLGPQHF. CDR3 DNA sequence: TGTGCTAGTGGTTTGGTACGTGGGGGCTCCTTAGGGCCCCAGCATTTT. Based on the CDR3 plus reference TRBV12-5 and TRBJ1-5, the full variable domain is DARVTQTPRHKVTEMGQEVTMRCQPILGHNTVFWYRQTMMQGLELLAYFRNRAPLDDSGMPKDRFSAEMPDATLATLKIQPSEPRDSAVYFCASGLVRGGSLGPQHFGDGTRLSIL.

The rearrangement links TRBV7-9 to TRBJ1-3, with a possible D match to TRBD1 (6 bases). This CDR3 is built from 13 residues. Germline loops: CDR1 SEHNR, CDR2 FQNEAQ (reference sequence). Trimming took 5 bases from V and 8 from J, leaving 13 bases between them. The CDR3 nucleotides are TGTGCCAGCAGCCTACGAGCAGGGGACACCATATATTTT. This translates into CASSLRAGDTIYF.

This clone was counted only a few times. J is TRBJ2-7 and V is TRBV5-1; TRBD2 might be the D (6 bases). The CDR3 runs 14 residues. Germline assignment: CDR1 SGHRS and CDR2 YFSETQ. Trimming removed 1 base at V and 5 bases at J, with 13 bases between. CDR3 region: CASSLSGGRDEQYF. The CDR3 DNA sequence: TGCGCCAGCAGCTTGTCCGGGGGTCGGGACGAGCAGTACTTC.

The rearrangement links TRBV29-1 to TRBJ2-7; D possibly corresponds to TRBD1 (6 bases). This CDR3 region has 14 residues. Trimming cost V 4 bases and J 0 bases, with 13 bases left between them. Looked up from germline, CDR1 is SQVTM and CDR2 is ANQGSEA. The CDR3 region is CSVAMSGDSYEQYF. The CDR3 DNA sequence: TGCAGCGTTGCGATGTCAGGGGACTCCTACGAGCAGTACTTC.

The chain links TRBV5-4 to TRBJ2-5, with TRBD1 identical over 9 bases. V shed 3 bases and J 4 bases; nucleotides not matched to a gene: 4. CDR1 and CDR2 (germline): SGHNT, YYREEE (reference sequence). This CDR3 is 14 amino acids long. CDR3 sequence (DNA): TGTGCCAGCAGCTCCGGGACAGGGAGAGAGACCCAGTACTTC. This codes for CASSSGTGRETQYF.

In this sample, this clone turned up a few times. V usage is TRBV14 and J usage is TRBJ1-1; a possible D gene is TRBD1 (5 bases). Trimming stripped 1 base from V and 1 base from J, with 13 bases between. CDR3 length: 16 residues. Looked up from germline, CDR1 is SGHDN and CDR2 is FVKESK. This chain's CDR3 is CASSQVGGDPNTEAFF. CDR3 nucleotides: TGTGCCAGCAGCCAAGTAGGAGGGGACCCGAACACTGAAGCTTTCTTT.

The rearrangement links TRBV28 to TRBJ2-7; weak D call: TRBD1 (6 bases). Germline lookup yields CDR1 MDHEN and CDR2 SYDVKM. With 5 bases removed from V and 5 bases from J, the gap between germline ends came to 16 bases. CDR3 length: 14 amino acids. The CDR3, as DNA: TGTGCCAGCAGTCCAACTGACAGGTTCGACGAGCAGTACTTC. This translates into CASSPTDRFDEQYF.

The genes are TRBV11-2 and TRBJ1-2; TRBD1 matches 7 bases. The CDR3 consists of 14 residues. Germline V CDR1 and CDR2: SGHAT, FQNNGV. V dropped 5 bases and J dropped 4; count of bases not matched to a gene: 7. The CDR3 protein is CASSPRTGPYGYTF. For the CDR3, the DNA is TGTGCCAGCAGCCCCAGGACAGGTCCCTATGGCTACACCTTC. The entire variable domain, with the rest obtained from reference TRBV11-2 and TRBJ1-2, is as follows: EAGVAQSPRYKIIEKRQSVAFWCNPISGHATLYWYQQILGQGPKLLIQFQNNGVVDDSQLPKDRFSAERLKGVDSTLKIQPAKLEDSAVYLCASSPRTGPYGYTFGSGTRLTVV.

This clone has only one observation. The chain couples TRBV6-1 to TRBJ2-3; D is perhaps TRBD2 (5 bases). This CDR3 is built from 12 residues. The V gene's germline CDR1 is MNHNS and CDR2 SASEGT. Trimming removed 2 bases at V and 6 bases at J, with 6 bases between. CDR3 in amino acids: CASSERGDTQYF. Written as DNA, the CDR3 is TGTGCCAGCAGTGAACGAGGGGATACGCAGTATTTT.

V and J are TRBV28 and TRBJ1-2; D gene ambiguous. V shed 5 bases and J shed 5 bases, with 9 bases lying between them. Germline V gene data show CDR1 as MDHEN and CDR2 as SYDVKM. The CDR3 sequence is 12 residues long. The CDR3 coding sequence is TGTGCCAGCAGTCAGAGCGGTTATGGCTACACCTTC. This sequence encodes CASSQSGYGYTF.

J is TRBJ2-2 and V is TRBV4-2, with 13 bases lining up with TRBD2. Germline CDR1 reads LGHNA; CDR2 reads YNFKEQ. This CDR3 is built from 22 residues. After removal of 4 bases from V and 0 bases from J, the junction contained 17 bases not matched to a gene. CDR3 protein: CASSLLAGGLRSRLPNTGELFF. The CDR3, as DNA: TGTGCCAGCAGCCTACTAGCGGGAGGGCTCCGATCTAGGCTACCGAACACCGGGGAGCTGTTTTTT.